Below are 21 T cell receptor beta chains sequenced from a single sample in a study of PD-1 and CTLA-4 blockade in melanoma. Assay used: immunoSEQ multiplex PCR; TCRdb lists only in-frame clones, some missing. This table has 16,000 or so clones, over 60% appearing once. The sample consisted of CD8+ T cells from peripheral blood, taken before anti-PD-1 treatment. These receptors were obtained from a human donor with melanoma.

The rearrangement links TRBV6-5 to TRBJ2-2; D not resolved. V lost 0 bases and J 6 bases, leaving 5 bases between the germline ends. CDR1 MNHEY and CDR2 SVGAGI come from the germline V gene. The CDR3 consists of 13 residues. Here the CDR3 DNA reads TGTGCCAGCAGTTACTCTAGGTCCGGGGAGCTGTTTTTT. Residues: CASSYSRSGELFF.

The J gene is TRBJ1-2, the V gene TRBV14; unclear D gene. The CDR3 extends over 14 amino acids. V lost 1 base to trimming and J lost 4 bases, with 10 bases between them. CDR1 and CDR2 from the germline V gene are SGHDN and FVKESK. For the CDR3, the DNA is TGTGCCAGCAGCCAAGGGGGTCTCGGCTATGGCTACACCTTC. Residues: CASSQGGLGYGYTF.

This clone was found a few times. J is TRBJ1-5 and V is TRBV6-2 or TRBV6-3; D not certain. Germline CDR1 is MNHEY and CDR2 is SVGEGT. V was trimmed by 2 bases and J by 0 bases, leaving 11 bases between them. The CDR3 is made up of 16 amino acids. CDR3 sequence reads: CASSYGPAISNQPQHF. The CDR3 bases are TGTGCCAGCAGTTACGGGCCAGCGATTAGCAATCAGCCCCAGCATTTT.

CDR3 DNA sequence: TGCGCCAGCAGCATCGGGACAGCGGCTAACTATGGCTACACCTTC. It codes for CASSIGTAANYGYTF. The rearrangement joins TRBV5-1 to TRBJ1-2, with 7 bases aligning to TRBD1. Unmatched junction bases numbered 6, after V lost 4 bases and J lost 0 bases. The length of the CDR3 is 15 residues. Germline V gives CDR1 SGHRS, CDR2 YFSETQ.

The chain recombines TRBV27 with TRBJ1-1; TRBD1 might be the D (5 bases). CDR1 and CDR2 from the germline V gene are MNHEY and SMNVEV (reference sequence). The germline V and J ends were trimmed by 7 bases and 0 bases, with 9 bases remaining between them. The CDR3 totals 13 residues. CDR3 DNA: TGTGCCAGCAAATTGACAGTGAACACTGAAGCTTTCTTT. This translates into CASKLTVNTEAFF.

The DNA of the CDR3 is TGTGCCAGTAGCGACACCTACCCTGAAGCTTTCTTT. Translation gives CASSDTYPEAFF. The chain combines TRBV19 with TRBJ1-1, with D uncertain. V was shortened by 6 bases and J by 6 bases, with 11 bases between the two germline ends. The CDR3 loop spans 12 amino acids. Germline V gene data show CDR1 as LNHDA and CDR2 as SQIVND (reference sequence).

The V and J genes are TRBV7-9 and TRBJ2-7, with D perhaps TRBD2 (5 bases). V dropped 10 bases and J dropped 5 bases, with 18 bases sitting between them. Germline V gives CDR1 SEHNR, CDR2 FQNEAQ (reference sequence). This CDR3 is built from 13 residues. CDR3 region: CATKVGGSHEQYF. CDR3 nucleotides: TGTGCCACCAAAGTAGGAGGATCCCACGAGCAGTACTTC.

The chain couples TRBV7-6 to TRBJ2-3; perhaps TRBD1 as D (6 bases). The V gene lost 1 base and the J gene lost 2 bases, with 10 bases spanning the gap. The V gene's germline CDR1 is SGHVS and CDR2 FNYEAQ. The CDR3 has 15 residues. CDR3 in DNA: TGTGCCAGCAGCTTAGTGGGGGCAGACACAGATACGCAGTATTTT. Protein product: CASSLVGADTDTQYF.

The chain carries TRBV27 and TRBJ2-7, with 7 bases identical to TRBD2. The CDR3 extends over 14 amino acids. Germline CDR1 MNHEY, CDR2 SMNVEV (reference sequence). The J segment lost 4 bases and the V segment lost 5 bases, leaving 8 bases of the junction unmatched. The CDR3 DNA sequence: TGTGCCAGCAGTAGCGGGACTGAAGTATACGAGCAGTACTTC. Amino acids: CASSSGTEVYEQYF.

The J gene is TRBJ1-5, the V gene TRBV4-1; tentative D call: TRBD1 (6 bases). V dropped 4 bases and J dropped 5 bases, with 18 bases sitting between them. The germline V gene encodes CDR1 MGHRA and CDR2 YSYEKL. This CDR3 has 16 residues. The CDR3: CASSRTRIQGDQPQHF. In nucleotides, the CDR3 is TGCGCCAGCAGCCGAACTCGCATACAGGGCGATCAGCCCCAGCATTTT.

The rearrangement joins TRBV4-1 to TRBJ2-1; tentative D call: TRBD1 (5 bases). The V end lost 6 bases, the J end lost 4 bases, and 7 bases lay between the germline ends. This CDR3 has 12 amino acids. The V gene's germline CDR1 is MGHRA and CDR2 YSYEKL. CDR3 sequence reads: CASRGLYNEQFF. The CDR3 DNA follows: TGCGCCAGCAGGGGGCTTTACAATGAGCAGTTCTTC.

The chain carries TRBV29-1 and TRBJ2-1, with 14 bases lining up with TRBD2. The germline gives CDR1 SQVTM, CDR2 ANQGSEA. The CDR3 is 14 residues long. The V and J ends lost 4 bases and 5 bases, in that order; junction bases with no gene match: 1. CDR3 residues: CSVVGLAGDNEQFF. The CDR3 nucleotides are TGCAGCGTTGTGGGACTAGCGGGAGACAATGAGCAGTTCTTC.

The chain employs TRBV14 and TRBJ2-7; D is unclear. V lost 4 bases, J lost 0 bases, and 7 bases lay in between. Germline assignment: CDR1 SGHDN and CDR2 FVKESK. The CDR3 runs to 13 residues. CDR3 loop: CASSLGVSYEQYF. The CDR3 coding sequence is TGTGCCAGCAGCCTCGGAGTCTCCTACGAGCAGTACTTC. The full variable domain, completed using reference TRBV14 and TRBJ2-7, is EAGVTQFPSHSVIEKGQTVTLRCDPISGHDNLYWYRRVMGKEIKFLLHFVKESKQDESGMPNNRFLAERTGGTYSTLKVQPAELEDSGVYFCASSLGVSYEQYFGPGTRLTVT.

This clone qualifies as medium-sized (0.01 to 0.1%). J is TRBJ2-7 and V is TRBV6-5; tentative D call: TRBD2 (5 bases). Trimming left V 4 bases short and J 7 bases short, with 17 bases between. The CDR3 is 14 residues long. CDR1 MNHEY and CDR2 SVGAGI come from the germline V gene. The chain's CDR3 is CASSSSPAGGEQYF. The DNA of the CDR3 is TGTGCCAGCAGTTCCTCCCCGGCCGGCGGGGAGCAGTACTTC.

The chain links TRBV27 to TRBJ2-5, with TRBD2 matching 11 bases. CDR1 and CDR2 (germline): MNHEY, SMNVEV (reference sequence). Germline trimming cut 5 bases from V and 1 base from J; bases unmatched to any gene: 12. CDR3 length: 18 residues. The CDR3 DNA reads TGTGCCAGCAGTCCCCTTCCCGGGACTAGCGGATTCCAAGAGACCCAGTACTTC. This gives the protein CASSPLPGTSGFQETQYF.

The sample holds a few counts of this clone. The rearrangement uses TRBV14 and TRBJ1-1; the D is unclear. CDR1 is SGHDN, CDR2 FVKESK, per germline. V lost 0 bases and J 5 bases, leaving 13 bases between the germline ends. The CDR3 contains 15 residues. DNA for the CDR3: TGTGCCAGCAGCCAAGAAGAGGAACTTGGTACTGAAGCTTTCTTT. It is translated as CASSQEEELGTEAFF.

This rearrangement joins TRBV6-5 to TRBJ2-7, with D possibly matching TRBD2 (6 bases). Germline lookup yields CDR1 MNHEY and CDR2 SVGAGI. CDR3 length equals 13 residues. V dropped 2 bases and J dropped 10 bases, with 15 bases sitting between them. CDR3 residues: CASSYNLADKQYF. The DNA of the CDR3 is TGTGCCAGCAGTTACAATTTAGCGGACAAACAGTACTTC.

As DNA, the CDR3 is TGTGCCATCAGCCTTAGACCGGGACAGGGGAACACTGAAGCTTTCTTT. Residues: CAISLRPGQGNTEAFF. V and J are TRBV10-3 and TRBJ1-1; 9 bases are a match to TRBD1. The V and J ends lost 6 bases and 1 base, in that order; junction bases with no gene match: 9. Germline-derived CDR1 and CDR2 are ENHRY and SYGVKD. This CDR3 comprises 16 residues.

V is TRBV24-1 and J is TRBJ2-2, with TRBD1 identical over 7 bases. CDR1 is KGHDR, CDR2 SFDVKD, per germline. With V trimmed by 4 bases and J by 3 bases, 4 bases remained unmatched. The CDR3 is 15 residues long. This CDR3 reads CATSDPGTDTGELFF. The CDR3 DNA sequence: TGTGCCACCAGTGACCCCGGGACAGACACCGGGGAGCTGTTTTTT.

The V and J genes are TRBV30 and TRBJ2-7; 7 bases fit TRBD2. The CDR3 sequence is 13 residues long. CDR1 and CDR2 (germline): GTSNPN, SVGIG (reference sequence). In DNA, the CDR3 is TGTGCTCTGGGGAGGGCGGGAGTCTACGAGCAGTACTTC. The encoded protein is CALGRAGVYEQYF.

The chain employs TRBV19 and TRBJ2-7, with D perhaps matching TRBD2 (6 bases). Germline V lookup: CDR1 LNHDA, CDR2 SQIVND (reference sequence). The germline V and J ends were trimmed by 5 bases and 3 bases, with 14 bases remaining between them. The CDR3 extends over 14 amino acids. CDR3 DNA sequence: TGTGCCAGTAGTCCACGGGGCGGGGTCTACGAGCAGTACTTC. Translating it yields CASSPRGGVYEQYF.